Below, 13 T cell receptor beta chains from the same sample are listed, as sequenced in a study of blood T cell repertoires in COVID-19. Repertoires were generated with immunoSEQ multiplex PCR, while TCRdb's copy carries only in-frame clones and drops some. The table records approximately 300,000 clones, around 90% of them present only once. Sequenced sample: PBMCs or T cells enriched from blood (not recorded which). The source of these receptors is a woman in her 30s who had recovered from COVID-19.

This chain uses TRBV6-5 with TRBJ2-7; 10 nucleotides match TRBD2. Unmatched junction bases numbered 9, after V lost 4 bases and J lost 6 bases. The length of the CDR3 is 15 residues. Germline CDR1 and CDR2: MNHEY and SVGAGI. DNA of the CDR3: TGTGCCAGCAGTTCCCCGGGACTAGCGATTTCCGAGCAGTACTTC. Translating gives CASSSPGLAISEQYF.

This chain connects TRBV5-4 to TRBJ2-1, with 7 nucleotides matching TRBD1. The CDR3 is made up of 17 amino acids. The germline V gene encodes CDR1 SGHNT and CDR2 YYREEE (reference sequence). V shed 4 bases and J 2 bases; nucleotides not matched to a gene: 12. CDR3 nucleotide sequence: TGTGCCAGCAGCCCAAATTTCCGGGACAGACCCTACAATGAGCAGTTCTTC. Translation gives CASSPNFRDRPYNEQFF.

In its sample, this clone was seen a few times. The gene calls are TRBV11-1 and TRBJ2-7; D is unclear. The CDR3 is made up of 12 amino acids. Germline V gives CDR1 SGHAT, CDR2 FQDESV (reference sequence). Trimming removed 5 bases from V and 0 bases from J, with 5 bases in between. The CDR3 nucleotides are TGTGCCAGCAGCCCGAGCTCCTACGAGCAGTACTTC. Its protein product is CASSPSSYEQYF.

The CDR3 nucleotides are TGTGCCAGCAGTTACGGAGTCAGAGGAGGCTATGGCTACACCTTC. Its protein product is CASSYGVRGGYGYTF. The chain links TRBV6-2 or TRBV6-3 to TRBJ1-2; no reliable D call. V was clipped by 2 bases and J by 4 bases, with 14 bases between them. The CDR3 runs to 15 residues. Germline-derived CDR1 and CDR2 are MNHEY and SVGEGT.

This clone was found a few times. The junction departs from the called germline gene at one end, perhaps through a read error. The chain has TRBV30 and TRBJ2-5; 7 bases fit TRBD1. This CDR3 has 15 residues. Germline V gene sequence: CDR1 GTSNPN, CDR2 SVGIG (reference sequence). Here the CDR3 reads CAWSPLGTARESQYF. The DNA for the CDR3 is TGTGCCTGGAGTCCGTTGGGGACAGCAAGAGAGTCCCAGTACTTC.

The chain is built from TRBV30 and TRBJ1-2, with D perhaps matching TRBD1 (5 bases). Germline CDR1 and CDR2: GTSNPN and SVGIG (reference sequence). Between the trimmed V and J ends, which lost 7 bases and 1 base, there was a span of 16 bases. This CDR3 has 14 amino acids. The CDR3 sequence: CASFLGEGNYGYTF. DNA of the CDR3: TGTGCCTCCTTTCTAGGGGAGGGTAACTATGGCTACACCTTC.

The chain carries TRBV24-1 and TRBJ2-1, with 8 bases identical to TRBD1. The V segment lost 3 bases and the J segment 0 bases; nucleotides outside the gene matches: 9. Germline V CDR1 and CDR2: KGHDR, SFDVKD. This CDR3 is built from 18 residues. CDR3: CATSDQAYRGSSYNEQFF. As DNA, the CDR3 is TGTGCCACCAGTGATCAAGCATACAGGGGGAGCTCCTACAATGAGCAGTTCTTC.

V and J are TRBV20-1 and TRBJ2-2, with D maybe TRBD2 (6 bases). The CDR3 runs 11 residues. Germline V lookup: CDR1 DFQATT, CDR2 SNEGSKA (reference sequence). CDR3 sequence (DNA): TGCGCGGGAACGAACACCGGGGAGCTGTTTTTT. Encoded protein: CAGTNTGELFF.

This chain connects TRBV19 to TRBJ1-5, with D hard to call. Germline V gives CDR1 LNHDA, CDR2 SQIVND (reference sequence). Trimming left V 3 bases short and J 0 bases short, with 9 bases between. CDR3 length: 15 residues. CDR3 sequence reads: CASSIQDYSNQPQHF. In DNA form, the CDR3 reads TGTGCCAGTAGTATCCAGGACTATAGCAATCAGCCCCAGCATTTT.

The chain carries TRBV20-1 and TRBJ2-7; tentatively, D is TRBD1 (6 bases). Trimming removed 3 bases at V and 5 bases at J, with 17 bases between. Germline loops: CDR1 DFQATT, CDR2 SNEGSKA (reference sequence). The CDR3 length is 14 residues. CDR3 loop: CSASQPQQGHEQYF. The CDR3, as DNA: TGCAGTGCTAGTCAACCTCAACAGGGCCACGAGCAGTACTTC.

The chain's CDR3 is CASRSPGQGVTDTQYF. The CDR3 DNA sequence: TGTGCCAGCAGGTCACCGGGACAGGGGGTGACAGATACGCAGTATTTT. The chain is built from TRBV28 and TRBJ2-3, with 11 bases lining up with TRBD1. The CDR3 extends over 16 amino acids. V was pared by 6 bases and J by 3 bases, with 8 bases of the junction left unmatched. In germline, CDR1 is MDHEN, CDR2 SYDVKM.

This chain connects TRBV29-1 to TRBJ2-2, with D possibly TRBD1 on 5 matching bases. The V gene's germline CDR1 is SQVTM and CDR2 ANQGSEA. Trimming took off 7 bases at V and 1 base at J, with 22 bases between the two ends. The CDR3 has 17 amino acids. CDR3 sequence (DNA): TGCAGCGCACGGCCCTGGGGAACAGGCGTGAACACCGGGGAGCTGTTTTTT. Translating it yields CSARPWGTGVNTGELFF.

The CDR3 sequence: CASSFRTGVDEAFF. The CDR3 DNA reads TGTGCCAGCAGCTTCCGGACAGGGGTGGATGAAGCTTTCTTT. The chain joins TRBV5-8 to TRBJ1-1; 9 nucleotides align to TRBD1. The CDR3 extends over 14 amino acids. Germline-derived CDR1 and CDR2 are SGHTS and YDEGEE. The V and J ends lost 2 bases and 7 bases, in that order; junction bases with no gene match: 6.